A single sample gave rise to the 14 T cell receptor beta chains below, sequenced in a study of cytomegalovirus exposure and HLA in healthy donors. Assay: immunoSEQ multiplex PCR; the TCRdb copy retains only in-frame clones and omits some. Here the sample spans tens of thousands of clones, over 85% being singletons. What was sequenced was PBMCs. The receptor source for this set is a woman aged 30 to 39 in good health and CMV-seropositive.

The chain combines TRBV28 with TRBJ1-5; the D is unclear. The V gene lost 4 bases and the J gene lost 1 base, with 8 bases spanning the gap. The CDR3 covers 14 residues. In germline, CDR1 is MDHEN, CDR2 SYDVKM. The CDR3 is CASSSYPSNQPQHF. The CDR3, as DNA: TGTGCCAGCAGTTCCTATCCCAGCAATCAGCCCCAGCATTTT.

This rearrangement joins TRBV19 to TRBJ2-1, with D possibly matching TRBD1 (5 bases). Germline-derived CDR1 and CDR2 are LNHDA and SQIVND (reference sequence). The CDR3 totals 14 residues. Trimming stripped 3 bases from V and 7 bases from J, with 13 bases between. The CDR3 here is CASSITPRGNEQFF. In nucleotides, the CDR3 is TGTGCCAGTAGTATTACTCCAAGGGGTAATGAGCAGTTCTTC.

The chain employs TRBV6-1 and TRBJ1-5; D is perhaps TRBD1 (5 bases). Between the trimmed V and J ends, which lost 4 bases and 4 bases, there was a span of 14 bases. CDR1 is MNHNS, CDR2 SASEGT, per germline. CDR3 length equals 15 residues. The CDR3: CASSGARVGNQPQHF. The CDR3 coding sequence is TGTGCCAGCAGTGGGGCCAGGGTGGGTAATCAGCCCCAGCATTTT.

About this clone itself: At one end the junction does not follow the germline gene, possibly because of a read error. The chain employs TRBV7-2 and TRBJ2-7, with a possible D match to TRBD1 (6 bases). Germline V lookup: CDR1 SGHTA, CDR2 FQGNSA. CDR3 length: 13 residues. The CDR3 DNA is TGTGCCAGCAGCCCAGGACTCGGACAGTCTCCTCCCTTC. Its protein is CASSPGLGQSPPF.

With respect to this clone: Other DNA sequences of this sample code for an identical CDR3. This rearrangement joins TRBV4-3 to TRBJ1-1; D gene ambiguous. The germline CDR1 and CDR2 sequences are LGHNA and YSLEER. V was shortened by 1 base and J by 1 base, with 4 bases between the two germline ends. The CDR3 totals 13 residues. For the CDR3, the DNA is TGCGCCAGCAGCCAAGGGCAGAACACTGAAGCTTTCTTT. Its protein product is CASSQGQNTEAFF.

The chain is built from TRBV30 and TRBJ2-2, with D possibly matching TRBD1 (6 bases). Germline V gene lookup returns CDR1 GTSNPN and CDR2 SVGIG (reference sequence). Trimming took off 3 bases at V and 5 bases at J, with 10 bases between the two ends. CDR3 length equals 13 residues. As DNA, the CDR3 is TGTGCCTGGAGGACGGGACAAACCGGGGAGCTGTTTTTT. Its translation is CAWRTGQTGELFF.

This rearrangement joins TRBV7-9 to TRBJ2-1; D is unclear. Germline-derived CDR1 and CDR2 are SEHNR and FQNEAQ (reference sequence). The length of the CDR3 is 13 residues. V lost 3 bases to trimming and J lost 6 bases, with 9 bases between them. The CDR3 DNA reads TGTGCCAGCAGCTTTTTCGGTGGCAATGAGCAGTTCTTC. Translating gives CASSFFGGNEQFF.

The chain is built from TRBV5-5 and TRBJ2-6, with D possibly TRBD1 on 6 matching bases. CDR1 is SGHKS, CDR2 YYEKEE, per germline (reference sequence). This CDR3 has 18 amino acids. The V and J ends lost 4 bases and 1 base respectively, with 18 bases between them. The CDR3 loop is CASSPSGRGFSGANVLTF. CDR3 sequence (DNA): TGTGCCAGCAGCCCGTCCGGCAGGGGTTTTTCTGGGGCCAACGTCCTGACTTTC.

The chain joins TRBV4-3 to TRBJ2-1; D is unresolved. The CDR3 has 15 amino acids. In germline, CDR1 is LGHNA, CDR2 YSLEER. Trimming removed 4 bases from V and 2 bases from J, with 12 bases in between. The chain's CDR3 is CASSRGGNTYNEQFF. CDR3 nucleotide sequence: TGCGCCAGCAGCCGAGGCGGAAACACCTACAATGAGCAGTTCTTC.

The V and J genes are TRBV5-4 and TRBJ1-3; the match to TRBD1 covers 7 bases. CDR1 SGHNT and CDR2 YYREEE come from the germline V gene (reference sequence). Losses at the gene ends were 4 bases for V and 3 bases for J; bases not matched to a gene: 7. The CDR3 covers 15 residues. CDR3 in amino acids: CASSPPTGNGNTIYF. DNA for the CDR3: TGTGCCAGCAGCCCGCCGACAGGGAATGGAAACACCATATATTTT.

This chain connects TRBV6-5 to TRBJ1-4; D remains unclear. Germline CDR1 and CDR2: MNHEY and SVGAGI. The V and J ends lost 7 bases and 4 bases respectively, with 13 bases between them. This CDR3 spans 14 amino acids. CDR3 sequence (DNA): TGTGCCAGCAAGCTCACGAGAAGTAATGAAAAACTGTTTTTT. As protein: CASKLTRSNEKLFF.

The chain carries TRBV21-1 and TRBJ2-7; TRBD1 is taken as the D call from the table, unchecked against the DNA. TRBV21-1 is annotated as a pseudogene. This CDR3 region has 15 residues. The CDR3 region has the DNA TGTGCCAGCAGCAAAGTTTGGGGACAGACCTACGAGCAGTACTTC. Residues: CASSKVWGQTYEQYF.

The rearrangement uses TRBV28 and TRBJ2-7, with TRBD1 matching over 7 bases. The CDR3 is made up of 12 amino acids. CDR1 and CDR2 from the germline V gene are MDHEN and SYDVKM. Trimming at V came to 6 bases and at J to 6 bases, leaving 5 bases not matched to a gene. CDR3 DNA: TGTGCCAGCAGGTCTCCAGGGGGCGAGCAGTACTTC. Its translation is CASRSPGGEQYF.

V is TRBV18 and J is TRBJ2-1; possibly TRBD2 for D (5 bases). Per germline, CDR1 KGHSH and CDR2 LQKENI. This CDR3 is 14 amino acids long. V lost 5 bases, J lost 9 bases, and 17 bases lay in between. The CDR3 spells CASSSQAVAGEQFF. In nucleotides, the CDR3 is TGTGCCAGCTCATCACAAGCAGTGGCGGGTGAGCAGTTCTTC.